This TCR beta chain came from a study of blood T cell repertoires in COVID-19. Authors' data handling: Amplification from reference gene primers served as the basis for estimated nucleated cell counts. Profiled with immunoSEQ multiplex PCR; TCRdb holds only in-frame clones, not every one. V, J and clone size are taken as reported in that table, and D and trimming were inferred from the DNA itself. The sample gives approximately 260,000 clones, 75% to 95% of which show up once; less than 2.5% is in the top ten. The CDR3 extends over 14 amino acids. The germline gives CDR1 SEHNR, CDR2 FQNEAQ (reference sequence). V was pared by 1 base and J by 3 bases, with 3 bases of the junction left unmatched. This clone was detected once. Participants, about 18 to 90 years old, spanned fewer than 25 US areas.

The source is a woman under 30 who had recovered from COVID-19. Sequenced: PBMCs or T cells enriched from blood (not recorded which). The rearrangement links TRBV7-9 to TRBJ2-7; 7 bases map to TRBD1. Written as DNA, the CDR3 is TGTGCCAGCAGCTTAGGGGGACAGTACTACGAGCAGTACTTC. This codes for CASSLGGQYYEQYF.